Each of the 24 T cell receptor beta chains below was sequenced from the same sample in a study of cytomegalovirus exposure and HLA in healthy donors. Sequenced by immunoSEQ multiplex PCR; TCRdb stores in-frame clones only, minus some. The sample yields around 99,000 clones, roughly 86% seen once. What was sequenced was PBMCs. The receptors come from a woman in her late teens or twenties in good health and CMV-seronegative.

This chain connects TRBV9 to TRBJ2-2; TRBD1 might be the D (6 bases). V was pared by 1 base and J by 0 bases, with 16 bases between. The V gene's germline CDR1 is SGDLS and CDR2 YYNGEE. This CDR3 has 18 amino acids. CDR3 in DNA: TGTGCCAGCAGCGTACCCTTCTCGGGACATTCGAACACCGGGGAGCTGTTTTTT. Translating gives CASSVPFSGHSNTGELFF.

This chain connects TRBV27 to TRBJ2-1, with a tentative D call TRBD1 (6 bases). The V gene's germline CDR1 is MNHEY and CDR2 SMNVEV (reference sequence). V shed 2 bases and J shed 3 bases, with 8 bases lying between them. This CDR3 has 14 amino acids. The CDR3, as DNA: TGTGCCAGCAGTTTAGGGGGCAACTACAATGAGCAGTTCTTC. It is translated as CASSLGGNYNEQFF.

The rearrangement links TRBV7-9 to TRBJ2-5; 11 nucleotides match TRBD2. CDR3 length equals 16 residues. The trim removed 5 bases at V and 5 bases at J, leaving 10 bases unmatched. From germline, CDR1 is SEHNR and CDR2 FQNEAQ (reference sequence). CDR3 coding DNA: TGTGCCAGCAGCACCATAGCGGGGGGGCAGCGGGAGACCCAGTACTTC. Protein sequence: CASSTIAGGQRETQYF. The variable domain in full, with the rest retrieved from reference TRBV7-9 and TRBJ2-5, is DTGVSQNPRHKITKRGQNVTFRCDPISEHNRLYWYRQTLGQGPEFLTYFQNEAQLEKSRLLSDRFSAERPKGSFSTLEIQRTEQGDSAMYLCASSTIAGGQRETQYFGPGTRLLVL.

The chain couples TRBV9 to TRBJ1-6; D gene unclear. The CDR3 totals 16 residues. The germline gives CDR1 SGDLS, CDR2 YYNGEE. With 5 bases removed from V and 0 bases from J, the gap between germline ends came to 12 bases. CDR3 DNA: TGTGCCAGCAGTACCGAGGTGAGCTCCTATAATTCACCCCTCCACTTT. It translates to CASSTEVSSYNSPLHF.

The gene calls are TRBV27 and TRBJ1-1, with a tentative D call TRBD1 (5 bases). V gave up 3 bases and J gave up 0 bases, with 8 bases separating them. The CDR3 runs to 14 residues. Germline V gene data show CDR1 as MNHEY and CDR2 as SMNVEV (reference sequence). CDR3 in amino acids: CASSFTRVNTEAFF. The CDR3 DNA follows: TGTGCCAGCAGTTTTACCAGGGTGAACACTGAAGCTTTCTTT.

The rearrangement uses TRBV4-3 and TRBJ2-7, with D hard to call. This CDR3 is built from 14 residues. The V and J ends lost 5 bases and 2 bases respectively, with 13 bases between them. Looked up from germline, CDR1 is LGHNA and CDR2 is YSLEER. In DNA, the CDR3 is TGCGCCAGCAGCTATGACCGAGGCCCCTACGAGCAGTACTTC. Protein: CASSYDRGPYEQYF.

This chain links TRBV19 with TRBJ2-1, with 10 bases aligning to TRBD2. CDR3 length: 15 amino acids. With V trimmed by 11 bases and J by 7 bases, 14 bases remained unmatched. Germline-derived CDR1 and CDR2 are LNHDA and SQIVND (reference sequence). For the CDR3, the DNA is TGTGCCTCCGGACGGGGAAGCGGGAGGGGTAATGAGCAGTTCTTC. It translates to CASGRGSGRGNEQFF.

The CDR3 DNA is TGTGCCAGCAGCTTGGCCTCAGCGGGACCTAGCTCCTACGAGCAGTACTTC. This encodes CASSLASAGPSSYEQYF. V usage is TRBV5-4 and J usage is TRBJ2-7, with TRBD2 identical over 7 bases. This CDR3 region has 17 residues. CDR1 SGHNT and CDR2 YYREEE come from the germline V gene (reference sequence). J gave up 0 bases and V 0 bases, and 9 bases lay outside the gene matches.

The V call is TRBV5-1, the J call TRBJ2-3, with TRBD2 matching 9 bases. This CDR3 contains 15 residues. Germline V gene data show CDR1 as SGHRS and CDR2 as YFSETQ. V lost 0 bases to trimming and J lost 3 bases; unmatched junction nucleotides: 2. The chain's CDR3 is CASSLGAGGTDTQYF. The CDR3 DNA reads TGCGCCAGCAGCTTGGGAGCGGGAGGTACAGATACGCAGTATTTT.

The genes are TRBV7-2 and TRBJ1-5, with no clear D. V was trimmed by 5 bases and J by 2 bases, leaving 10 bases between them. The germline gives CDR1 SGHTA, CDR2 FQGNSA. This CDR3 is built from 14 residues. DNA for the CDR3: TGTGCCAGCAGCGCCCGGACTGGCAATCAGCCCCAGCATTTT. Its translation is CASSARTGNQPQHF.

The chain carries TRBV30 and TRBJ2-1; perhaps TRBD1 as D (6 bases). The CDR3 has 16 amino acids. Trimming pared 2 bases from V and 2 bases from J, leaving 16 bases between. Germline V gene lookup returns CDR1 GTSNPN and CDR2 SVGIG (reference sequence). In DNA form, the CDR3 reads TGTGCCTGGAGTATCGAGGGGGAGTACGCCTACAATGAGCAGTTCTTC. This sequence encodes CAWSIEGEYAYNEQFF.

V and J are TRBV28 and TRBJ2-7; TRBD2 matches 12 bases. The junction had 7 bases not matched to a gene; V was cut back by 5 bases and J by 2 bases. Germline CDR1 reads MDHEN; CDR2 reads SYDVKM. The CDR3 is made up of 16 amino acids. The CDR3 protein is CASSPASGRDTYEQYF. CDR3 bases: TGTGCCAGCAGTCCTGCTAGCGGGAGGGATACCTACGAGCAGTACTTC.

The CDR3 protein is CASGTGTGKYEKLFF. CDR3 sequence (DNA): TGTGCCAGCGGAACGGGGACAGGAAAGTATGAAAAACTGTTTTTT. V gene TRBV6-5 combines with J gene TRBJ1-4; 8 bases are shared with TRBD1. Germline V gene data show CDR1 as MNHEY and CDR2 as SVGAGI. V shed 8 bases and J 6 bases; nucleotides not matched to a gene: 11. CDR3 size: 15 residues.

The gene calls are TRBV9 and TRBJ2-1; D remains unclear. The CDR3 is made up of 14 amino acids. Trimming took off 0 bases at V and 0 bases at J, with 4 bases between the two ends. CDR1 is SGDLS and CDR2 is YYNGEE in the germline V gene. Written as DNA, the CDR3 is TGTGCCAGCAGCGTAGTCTCCTCCTACAATGAGCAGTTCTTC. It encodes CASSVVSSYNEQFF.

This clone was seen a single time. Germline is not matched at one junction end, which may reflect a read error. The chain has TRBV11-1 and TRBJ2-3; unclear D gene. From germline, CDR1 is SGHAT and CDR2 FQDESV (reference sequence). This CDR3 region has 15 residues. The CDR3 region is CASGFARLSTDTQYF. The DNA for the CDR3 is TGTGCCAGCGGCTTCGCTAGACTCAGCACAGATACGCAGTATTTT.

V gene TRBV13 combines with J gene TRBJ1-3; D remains ambiguous. The CDR3 extends over 14 amino acids. Trimming took 7 bases from V and 4 from J, leaving 14 bases between them. From germline, CDR1 is PRHDT and CDR2 FYEKMQ (reference sequence). The CDR3 sequence: CASKPVRWGNTIYF. DNA for the CDR3: TGTGCCAGCAAGCCGGTCAGGTGGGGAAACACCATATATTTT.

This clone was seen a single time. The chain carries TRBV19 and TRBJ2-1; 7 bases line up with TRBD1. V shed 5 bases and J 3 bases; nucleotides not matched to a gene: 10. This CDR3 contains 16 residues. Germline CDR1 is LNHDA and CDR2 is SQIVND (reference sequence). CDR3: CASSRKRTGLYNEQFF. The CDR3 coding sequence is TGTGCCAGTAGTCGCAAACGGACAGGCCTCTACAATGAGCAGTTCTTC. Variable domain in full (rest from reference TRBV19 and TRBJ2-1): DGGITQSPKYLFRKEGQNVTLSCEQNLNHDAMYWYRQDPGQGLRLIYYSQIVNDFQKGDIAEGYSVSREKKESFPLTVTSAQKNPTAFYLCASSRKRTGLYNEQFFGPGTRLTVL.

The rearrangement uses TRBV28 and TRBJ2-1, with TRBD2 matching 9 bases. With 6 bases clipped from V and 3 bases from J, the junction kept 9 bases outside the gene matches. Germline CDR1 MDHEN, CDR2 SYDVKM. The CDR3 totals 16 residues. In nucleotides, the CDR3 is TGTGCCAGCAGGAATCTAGCGGGGTTAAACTACAATGAGCAGTTCTTC. Translation gives CASRNLAGLNYNEQFF.

The genes are TRBV28 and TRBJ2-3; 11 nucleotides agree with TRBD2. CDR3 length: 15 residues. V lost 6 bases, J lost 2 bases, and 4 bases stayed unmatched. CDR1 and CDR2 from the germline V gene are MDHEN and SYDVKM. The CDR3 here is CASSSSGRYTDTQYF. In DNA form, the CDR3 reads TGTGCCAGCAGCTCTAGCGGGAGGTACACAGATACGCAGTATTTT.

The chain carries TRBV2 and TRBJ2-7, with TRBD1 matching over 7 bases. V shed 1 base, J shed 2 bases, and the junction held 11 bases outside the gene matches. This CDR3 contains 17 residues. Germline V gene data show CDR1 as SNHLY and CDR2 as FYNNEI. The CDR3 loop is CASSEVAPGQGAYEQYF. The CDR3 DNA reads TGTGCCAGCAGTGAAGTAGCTCCCGGGCAGGGGGCCTACGAGCAGTACTTC.

The chain employs TRBV14 and TRBJ1-5; D remains ambiguous. The CDR3 contains 12 residues. Germline V lookup: CDR1 SGHDN, CDR2 FVKESK. V was trimmed by 4 bases and J by 9 bases, leaving 10 bases between them. The chain's CDR3 is CASSPGPGPQHF. CDR3 nucleotide sequence: TGTGCCAGCAGCCCCGGCCCGGGGCCCCAGCATTTT.

The chain joins TRBV25-1 to TRBJ2-1, with D possibly being TRBD1 (7 bases). The germline V gene has CDR1 MGHDK and CDR2 SYGVNS. V gave up 1 base and J gave up 2 bases, with 18 bases separating them. The CDR3 is 18 amino acids. CDR3 sequence reads: CASSESNSGGLTYNEQFF. The CDR3 nucleotides read TGTGCCAGCAGTGAATCCAACTCAGGGGGGCTAACCTACAATGAGCAGTTCTTC.

As regards this clone: Because the CDR3's place on the DNA is in doubt, the DNA is left out and the CDR3 is given as listed by TCRdb. The V call is TRBV28, the J call TRBJ2-7; the table's D gene call, TRBD2, was not cross checked with the DNA. The CDR3 totals 14 residues, both ends included. The germline CDR1 and CDR2 sequences are MDHEN and SYDVKM. CDR3 in amino acids: CASSSSGVTYEQYF.

This chain connects TRBV27 to TRBJ2-3; TRBD2 matches 13 bases. Germline V gene sequence: CDR1 MNHEY, CDR2 SMNVEV (reference sequence). The CDR3 consists of 18 residues. Germline trimming cut 7 bases from V and 1 base from J; bases unmatched to any gene: 11. CDR3 amino acids: CASKLTPGLAGGTDTQYF. CDR3 in DNA: TGTGCCAGCAAGTTGACACCCGGACTAGCGGGAGGCACAGATACGCAGTATTTT.